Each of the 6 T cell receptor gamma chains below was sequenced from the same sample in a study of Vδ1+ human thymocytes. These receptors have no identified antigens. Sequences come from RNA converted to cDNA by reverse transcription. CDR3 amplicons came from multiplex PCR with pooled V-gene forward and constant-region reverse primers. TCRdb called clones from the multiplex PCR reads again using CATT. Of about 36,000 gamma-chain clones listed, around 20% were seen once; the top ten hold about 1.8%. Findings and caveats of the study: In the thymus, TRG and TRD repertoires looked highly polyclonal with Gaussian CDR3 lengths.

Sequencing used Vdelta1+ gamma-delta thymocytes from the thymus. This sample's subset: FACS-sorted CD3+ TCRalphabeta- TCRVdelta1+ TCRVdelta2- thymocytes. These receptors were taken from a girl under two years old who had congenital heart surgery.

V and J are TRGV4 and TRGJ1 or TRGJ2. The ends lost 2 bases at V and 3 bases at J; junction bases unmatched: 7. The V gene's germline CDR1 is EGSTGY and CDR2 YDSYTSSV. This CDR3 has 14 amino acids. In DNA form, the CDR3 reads TGTGCCACCTGGGATGATCGGATTTATTATAAGAAACTCTTT. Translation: CATWDDRIYYKKLF.

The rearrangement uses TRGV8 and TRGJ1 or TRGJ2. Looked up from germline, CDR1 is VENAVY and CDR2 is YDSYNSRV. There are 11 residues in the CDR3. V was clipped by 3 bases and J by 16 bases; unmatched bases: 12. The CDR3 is CATWDGRWLLF. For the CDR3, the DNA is TGTGCCACCTGGGATGGGCGGTGGTTGCTCTTT.

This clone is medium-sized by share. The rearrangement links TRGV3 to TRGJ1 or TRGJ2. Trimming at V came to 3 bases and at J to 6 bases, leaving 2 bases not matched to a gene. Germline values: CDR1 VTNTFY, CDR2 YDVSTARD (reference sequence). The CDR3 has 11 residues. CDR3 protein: CATWDFYKKLF. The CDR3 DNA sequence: TGTGCCACCTGGGACTTTTATAAGAAACTCTTT.

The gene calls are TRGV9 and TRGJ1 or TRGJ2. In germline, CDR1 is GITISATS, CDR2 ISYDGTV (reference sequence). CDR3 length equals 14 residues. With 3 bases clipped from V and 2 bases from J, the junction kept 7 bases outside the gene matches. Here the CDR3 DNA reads TGTGCCTTGTGGGAGCCCGCTGATTATTATAAGAAACTCTTT. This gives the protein CALWEPADYYKKLF.

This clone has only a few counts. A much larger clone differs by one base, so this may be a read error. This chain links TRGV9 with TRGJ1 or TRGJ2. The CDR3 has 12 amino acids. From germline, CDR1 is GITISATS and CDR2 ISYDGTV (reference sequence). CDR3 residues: CALWENYYKRLF. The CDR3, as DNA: TGTGCCTTGTGGGAGAATTATTATAAGAGACTCTTT.

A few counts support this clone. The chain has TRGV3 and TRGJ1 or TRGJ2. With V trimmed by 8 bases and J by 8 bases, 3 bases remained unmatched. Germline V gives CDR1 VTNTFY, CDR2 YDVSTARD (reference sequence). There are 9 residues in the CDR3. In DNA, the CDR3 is TGTGCCACCTCTAATAAGAAACTCTTT. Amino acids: CATSNKKLF.